This T cell receptor beta chain comes out of a study of PD-1 blockade in classical Hodgkin lymphoma. Study-level points and caveats: The study found complete responders had baseline diversity similar to newly diagnosed patients. Repertoires differed for reasons still undefined, possibly disease activity or prior therapy.

Points on this clone: Its antigen is not identified.

All trial patients relapsed after autologous stem cell transplantation. Sequenced by immunoSEQ multiplex PCR; TCRdb stores in-frame clones only, minus some. The sample has about 24,000 clones; 81% are singletons. This TCR was sampled from a human donor with classical Hodgkin lymphoma. Sequenced material: peripheral blood mononuclear cells (PBMCs), taken before the second cycle of nivolumab.

CDR3 loop: CASGAREGIETQYF. CDR3 in DNA: TGTGCCAGCGGGGCGCGGGAAGGGATAGAGACCCAGTACTTC. The V gene is TRBV2, the J gene TRBJ2-5; the D gene is possibly TRBD2 (6 bases). Trimming took off 8 bases at V and 4 bases at J, with 17 bases between the two ends. Germline-derived CDR1 and CDR2 are SNHLY and FYNNEI. CDR3 length: 14 amino acids.